These T cell receptor beta chains were read from a single sample in a study of cytomegalovirus exposure and HLA in healthy donors. Method: immunoSEQ multiplex PCR; TCRdb's copy keeps in-frame clones and lacks some. The data hold 130,000 to 150,000 clones, with roughly 89% observed a single time. The specimen was PBMCs. The receptors were gathered from a woman younger than 30 in good health and CMV-seropositive. Each CDR3 is given with its conserved first and last residue. The D gene is left open where the match is weak. Rows give clone size only sometimes, using once, few, many, or a class for an expanded clone.

j_gene | v_gene | abundance | d_gene | CDR3nt | CDR3aa
TRBJ2-5 | TRBV5-4 | NA | NA | TGTGCCAGCAGCTTGGGTTCGAGGGGGGAGGGAGAGACCCAGTACTTC | CASSLGSRGEGETQYF
TRBJ2-1 | TRBV7-8 | NA | TRBD1 | TGTGCCAGCAGCTTAGATCACAATACCGGGACAGGGGTTCGGTTTTACAATGAGCAGTTCTTC | CASSLDHNTGTGVRFYNEQFF
TRBJ2-2 | TRBV5-1 | NA | NA | TGCGCCAGCAGCGGATCGACAGTCACCGGGGAGCTGTTTTTT | CASSGSTVTGELFF
TRBJ1-2 | TRBV28 | NA | TRBD1 | TGTGCCACCGGGGACAGGGGCTTTTATGGCTACACCTTC | CATGDRGFYGYTF
TRBJ2-5 | TRBV10-1 | many | NA | TGCGCCCCCAAAGAGACCCAGTACTTC | CAPKETQYF
TRBJ1-1 | TRBV19 | few | NA | TGTGCCAGTAGTATTGGCTCAGACACTGAAGCTTTCTTT | CASSIGSDTEAFF
TRBJ2-3 | TRBV18 | NA | NA | TGTGCCAGCTCTCTCAAGGTCGGGGCAGATACGCAGTATTTT | CASSLKVGADTQYF
TRBJ2-1 | TRBV5-6 | NA | NA | TGTGCCAGCAGCTTGCTTAGCGGAGGGGAAGGGCAGTTCTTC | CASSLLSGGEGQFF
TRBJ2-7 | TRBV28 | NA | TRBD1 | TGTGCCAGCAGATCCCAGGGACAGGGGGCGGGGGAGCAGTACTTC | CASRSQGQGAGEQYF
TRBJ2-4 | TRBV7-2 | NA | NA | TGTGCCAGCAGCTTCAGCCTGTCAGGGGCCAAAAACATTCAGTACTTC | CASSFSLSGAKNIQYF
TRBJ1-5 | TRBV19 | NA | NA | TGTGCCAGTAGTATTGCGGGCTATCAGCCCCAGCATTTT | CASSIAGYQPQHF
TRBJ2-5 | TRBV19 | NA | TRBD2 | TGTGCCAGTAGTCAATCCAGACTAGCGGGAGAGGGAGAGACCCAGTACTTC | CASSQSRLAGEGETQYF
TRBJ1-1 | TRBV7-3 | NA | NA | TGTGCCAGCAGCTTAGCGGGGGGGAACACTGAAGCTTTCTTT | CASSLAGGNTEAFF
TRBJ1-1 | TRBV19 | NA | NA | TGTGCCAGTACAGGACAGACTATCGATATGAACACTGAAGCTTTCTTT | CASTGQTIDMNTEAFF
TRBJ1-2 | TRBV5-5 | NA | NA | TGTGCCAGCAGCCCCAGGGATTTGAACTATGGCTACACCTTC | CASSPRDLNYGYTF
TRBJ1-2 | TRBV5-1 | NA | NA | TGCGCCAGCACGGACAGCACGGGCTATGGCTACACCTTC | CASTDSTGYGYTF
TRBJ2-3 | TRBV11-3 | NA | NA | TGTGCCAGCAGCGCGACGACTTGGCACGACCTCACAGATACGCAGTATTTT | CASSATTWHDLTDTQYF
TRBJ2-1 | TRBV27 | NA | TRBD1 | TGTGCCAGCAGTCTCGGACAGGCAAGCTCCTACAATGAGCAGTTCTTC | CASSLGQASSYNEQFF
TRBJ1-3 | TRBV7-2 | NA | NA | TGTGCCAGCAGCCCCCAAACAGGCTTCTCTGGAAACACCATATATTTT | CASSPQTGFSGNTIYF
TRBJ1-5 | TRBV6-5 | NA | NA | TGTGCCAGCAGTTACACGAGTACGCCCCGTGCTCAGCCCCAGCATTTT | CASSYTSTPRAQPQHF
TRBJ2-7 | TRBV10-1 | NA | TRBD1 | TGCGCCAGCAGTGAAGGGACAGGGGGCGCGGACGAGCAGTACTTC | CASSEGTGGADEQYF
TRBJ1-2 | TRBV7-2 | NA | NA | TGTGCCAGCAGCTACTCAGGGTATGGCTACACCTTC | CASSYSGYGYTF
TRBJ2-7 | TRBV27 | NA | TRBD2 | TGTGCCAGCAGTACCGGGACTAGTCACTACGAGCAGTACTTC | CASSTGTSHYEQYF
TRBJ1-2 | TRBV5-4 | NA | NA | TGTGCCAGCAGCTTGGACAGGAATTATGGCTACACCTTC | CASSLDRNYGYTF
TRBJ2-1 | TRBV5-4 | NA | TRBD2 | TGTGCCAGCAGCCCTCCCGGGGCGGGAGGTGGGAATGAGCAGTTCTTC | CASSPPGAGGGNEQFF
TRBJ2-1 | TRBV30 | NA | TRBD2 | TGTGCCTGGAGTAGGGGACTAGTCGGAATGAGGGAGCAGTTCTTC | CAWSRGLVGMREQFF
TRBJ2-4 | TRBV9 | NA | NA | TGTGCCAGCAGCGTAGGGGGAGAGCACATTCAGTACTTC | CASSVGGEHIQYF
TRBJ1-2 | TRBV6-5 | NA | NA | TGTGCCAGCAGTCCTATCGGGGTCTGGTATGGCTACACCTTC | CASSPIGVWYGYTF
TRBJ2-7 | TRBV2 | NA | NA | TGTGCCAGCAGAGTAGCGCCCCGCTACGAGCAGTACTTC | CASRVAPRYEQYF
TRBJ2-2 | TRBV11-2 | NA | TRBD1 | TGTGCCAGCAACAAACAGGGGGCTACCGGGGAGCTGTTTTTT | CASNKQGATGELFF
TRBJ2-1 | TRBV14 | NA | TRBD2 | TGTGCCAGCAGCCAAGAGTTTGGGGTAGCGGGATACAATGAGCAGTTCTTC | CASSQEFGVAGYNEQFF
TRBJ2-3 | TRBV28 | NA | NA | TGTGCCAGCAGTAGTCTGGGGCGAGCCGACACAGATACGCAGTATTTT | CASSSLGRADTDTQYF
TRBJ1-2 | TRBV5-4 | NA | NA | TGTGCCAGCAGCTTGCCCCCGAACTATGGCTACACCTTC | CASSLPPNYGYTF
TRBJ2-7 | TRBV5-4 | NA | TRBD1 | TGTGCCAGCAGCATCAAGGACAGGAGCTACGAGCAGTACTTC | CASSIKDRSYEQYF
TRBJ1-1 | TRBV7-9 | NA | NA | TGTGCCAGCAGCTTACGGGGGAGGGGGAGTGAAGCTTTCTTT | CASSLRGRGSEAFF
TRBJ1-2 | TRBV25-1 | NA | NA | TGTGCCAGCAGTGAATATGTCGGCTATGGCTACACCTTC | CASSEYVGYGYTF
TRBJ2-7 | TRBV25-1 | NA | TRBD2 | TGTGCCACCCTCAGCGGGAGCTACGAGCAGTACTTC | CATLSGSYEQYF
TRBJ2-3 | TRBV25-1 | once | TRBD1 | TGTGCCAGCAGTGCCGGGACAGGGCCCACAGATACGCAGTATTTT | CASSAGTGPTDTQYF
TRBJ2-3 | TRBV4-3 | NA | NA | TGCGCCAGCAGCCAAGATTCGGGATTTGGAGATACGCAGTATTTT | CASSQDSGFGDTQYF
TRBJ2-7 | TRBV4-2 | NA | NA | TGTGCCAGCAGCCAAGAACCGATGACTAGAACTTTGGGAGAGCAGTACTTC | CASSQEPMTRTLGEQYF